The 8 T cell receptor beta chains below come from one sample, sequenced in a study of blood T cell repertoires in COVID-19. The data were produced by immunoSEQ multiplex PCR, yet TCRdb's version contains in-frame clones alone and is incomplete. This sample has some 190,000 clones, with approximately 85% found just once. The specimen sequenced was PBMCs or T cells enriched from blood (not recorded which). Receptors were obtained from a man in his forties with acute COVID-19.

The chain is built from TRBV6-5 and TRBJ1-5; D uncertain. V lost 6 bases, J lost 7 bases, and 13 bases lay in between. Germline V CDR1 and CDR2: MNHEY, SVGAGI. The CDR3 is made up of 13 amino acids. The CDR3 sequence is CASSRGGNQPQHF. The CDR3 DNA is TGTGCCAGCAGCCGCGGCGGGAACCAGCCCCAGCATTTT.

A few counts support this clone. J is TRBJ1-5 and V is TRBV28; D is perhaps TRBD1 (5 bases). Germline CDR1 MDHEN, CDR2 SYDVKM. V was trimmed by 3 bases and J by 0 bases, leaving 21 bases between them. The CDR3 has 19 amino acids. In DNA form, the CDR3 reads TGTGCCAGCAGTTTGGGGGATGCGGGGGGAGGGTATAGCAATCAGCCCCAGCATTTT. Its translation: CASSLGDAGGGYSNQPQHF.

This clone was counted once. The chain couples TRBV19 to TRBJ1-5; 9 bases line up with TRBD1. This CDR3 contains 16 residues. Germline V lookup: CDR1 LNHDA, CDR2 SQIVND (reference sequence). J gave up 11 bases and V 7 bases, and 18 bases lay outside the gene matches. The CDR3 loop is CASKTRGQGSWGAQHF. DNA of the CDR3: TGTGCCAGTAAGACGCGGGGACAGGGCTCCTGGGGGGCCCAGCATTTT. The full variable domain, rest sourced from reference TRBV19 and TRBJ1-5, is DGGITQSPKYLFRKEGQNVTLSCEQNLNHDAMYWYRQDPGQGLRLIYYSQIVNDFQKGDIAEGYSVSREKKESFPLTVTSAQKNPTAFYLCASKTRGQGSWGAQHFGDGTRLSIL.

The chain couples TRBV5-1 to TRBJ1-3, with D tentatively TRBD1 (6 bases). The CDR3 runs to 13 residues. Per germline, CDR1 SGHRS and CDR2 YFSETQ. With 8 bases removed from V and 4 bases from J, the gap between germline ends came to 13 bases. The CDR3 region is CASIGGSGNTIYF. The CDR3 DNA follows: TGCGCCAGTATAGGGGGAAGCGGAAACACCATATATTTT.

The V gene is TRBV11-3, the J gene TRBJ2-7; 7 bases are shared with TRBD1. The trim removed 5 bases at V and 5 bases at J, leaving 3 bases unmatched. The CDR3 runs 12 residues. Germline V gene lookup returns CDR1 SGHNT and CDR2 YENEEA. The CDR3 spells CASSTGDNEQYF. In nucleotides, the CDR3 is TGTGCCAGCAGCACAGGGGATAACGAGCAGTACTTC.

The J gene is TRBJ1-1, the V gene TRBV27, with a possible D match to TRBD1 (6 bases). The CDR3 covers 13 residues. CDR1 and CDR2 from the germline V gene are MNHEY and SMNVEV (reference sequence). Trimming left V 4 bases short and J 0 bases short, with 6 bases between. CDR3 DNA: TGTGCCAGCAGTTCAGGGGTGAACACTGAAGCTTTCTTT. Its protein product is CASSSGVNTEAFF.

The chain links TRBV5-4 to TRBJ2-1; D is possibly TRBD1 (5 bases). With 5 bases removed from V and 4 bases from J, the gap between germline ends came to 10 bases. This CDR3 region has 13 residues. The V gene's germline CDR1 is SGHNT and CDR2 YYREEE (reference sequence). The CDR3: CASRFQGYNEQFF. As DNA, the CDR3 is TGTGCCAGCAGATTCCAGGGTTACAATGAGCAGTTCTTC.

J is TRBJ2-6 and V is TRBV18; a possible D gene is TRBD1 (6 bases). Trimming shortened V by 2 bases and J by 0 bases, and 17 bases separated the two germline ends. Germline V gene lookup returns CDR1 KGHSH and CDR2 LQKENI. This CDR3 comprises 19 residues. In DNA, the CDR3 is TGTGCCAGCTCACCATTTTGGGCCAGGGGAAGCTCTGGGGCCAACGTCCTGACTTTC. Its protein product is CASSPFWARGSSGANVLTF.